This T cell receptor beta chain was recovered during a study of T cells in Graves' hyperthyroidism and ophthalmopathy. With 7 bases removed from V and 6 bases from J, the gap between germline ends came to 16 bases. The germline gives CDR1 SQVTM, CDR2 ANQGSEA. CDR3 size: 13 residues. From RNA transcripts, TCR beta CDR3 regions were amplified. HTBI primers were the set used in a first-round RT-PCR of the TCR CDR3. TCRdb re-called the multiplex PCR reads through MiXCR, storing one row per CDR3 protein. In the table there are approximately 600,000 distinct CDR3 sequences, 13% to 15% of which are singletons. Ten or more counts support this clonotype. Clinical symptoms, serum thyroxine, TRAb, thyroid ultrasound and orbital computed tomography established diagnosis.

The chain uses TRBV29-1 and TRBJ1-5; D is ambiguous. This sequence was found in a woman aged 18-29 years with Graves' ophthalmopathy. The sequenced material came from blood. DNA for the CDR3: TGCAGCGCAGGTGCAGGTCTGGGTCAGCCCCAGCATTTT. Translated, it gives CSAGAGLGQPQHF.